The 30 T cell receptor beta chains in this list originate from one sample, sequenced in a study of cytomegalovirus exposure and HLA in healthy donors. PCR used 60 Vbeta primers and 13 Jbeta primers. The protocol was immunoSEQ multiplex PCR, while the TCRdb copy is restricted to in-frame clones and leaves out a portion. This sample has about 150,000 clones, with 70% to 80% found just once. What was sequenced was PBMCs. Receptor source: a woman in her sixties or seventies in good health and CMV-seropositive.

This clone has a handful of counts. The rearrangement joins TRBV6-6 to TRBJ1-2; the D is unclear. Germline CDR1 is MNHNY and CDR2 is SVGAGI (reference sequence). CDR3 length equals 14 residues. Deletions cut 0 bases from V and 7 bases from J, with 12 bases between. Here the CDR3 DNA reads TGTGCCAGCAGTTACTCGAGCGGTAGTGGTGGCTACACCTTC. Its protein product is CASSYSSGSGGYTF.

The gene calls are TRBV6-1 and TRBJ1-1; D gene unclear. Per germline, CDR1 MNHNS and CDR2 SASEGT. The CDR3 totals 12 residues. Trimming left V 6 bases short and J 10 bases short, with 15 bases between. The CDR3: CASSSNPGVAFF. CDR3 in DNA: TGTGCCAGCAGCTCAAACCCCGGGGTAGCTTTCTTT.

This clone turned up a few times. This chain links TRBV30 with TRBJ1-5; 8 nucleotides align to TRBD1. This CDR3 is 14 amino acids long. The V and J ends lost 3 bases and 3 bases, in that order; junction bases with no gene match: 4. CDR1 GTSNPN and CDR2 SVGIG come from the germline V gene (reference sequence). The CDR3 protein is CAWRGQVSNQPQHF. CDR3 DNA: TGTGCCTGGAGGGGACAGGTGTCCAATCAGCCCCAGCATTTT.

This sequence joins TRBV9 and TRBJ2-5; perhaps TRBD1 as D (6 bases). Germline values: CDR1 SGDLS, CDR2 YYNGEE. The ends were cut back, 4 bases at V and 2 bases at J, with 15 bases in the middle. The CDR3 has 15 residues. The CDR3 DNA is TGTGCCAGCAGCCCAGAAGACAGGAGGCAAGAGACCCAGTACTTC. Translating gives CASSPEDRRQETQYF. Supplemented by reference TRBV9 and TRBJ2-5, the full variable domain reads DSGVTQTPKHLITATGQRVTLRCSPRSGDLSVYWYQQSLDQGLQFLIQYYNGEERAKGNILERFSAQQFPDLHSELNLSSLELGDSALYFCASSPEDRRQETQYFGPGTRLLVL.

The chain couples TRBV30 to TRBJ1-3; D is possibly TRBD1 (5 bases). CDR3 length: 16 residues. Germline V gives CDR1 GTSNPN, CDR2 SVGIG (reference sequence). Trimming removed 1 base from V and 4 bases from J, with 17 bases in between. CDR3 sequence reads: CAWSGQGKRRGNTIYF. The CDR3 coding sequence is TGTGCCTGGAGTGGGCAGGGCAAGAGGCGGGGAAACACCATATATTTT.

This sequence joins TRBV7-9 and TRBJ1-2; possible D gene TRBD1, 6 bases. The CDR3 length is 14 residues. V was cut by 5 bases and J by 3 bases, with 13 bases left in between. CDR1 and CDR2 from the germline V gene are SEHNR and FQNEAQ (reference sequence). The CDR3 DNA reads TGTGCCAGCAGCCCATCGGCAGGGGACTATGGCTACACCTTC. Amino acids: CASSPSAGDYGYTF.

The rearrangement joins TRBV6-1 to TRBJ2-5; TRBD1 agrees at 7 bases. CDR3 length: 12 amino acids. The germline V gene encodes CDR1 MNHNS and CDR2 SASEGT. J was trimmed by 4 bases and V by 4 bases; bases with no gene match: 0. The CDR3 region has the DNA TGTGCCAGCAGTGGACAGGGAGAGACCCAGTACTTC. Translated: CASSGQGETQYF.

This rearrangement joins TRBV2 to TRBJ2-4; D uncertain. The germline V and J ends were trimmed by 4 bases and 8 bases, with 6 bases remaining between them. CDR3 length equals 11 residues. Germline V gene sequence: CDR1 SNHLY, CDR2 FYNNEI. CDR3 amino acids: CASSASDIQYF. CDR3 in DNA: TGTGCCAGCAGTGCTTCGGACATTCAGTACTTC. Full variable domain (rest looked up from reference TRBV2 and TRBJ2-4): EPEVTQTPSHQVTQMGQEVILRCVPISNHLYFYWYRQILGQKVEFLVSFYNNEISEKSEIFDDQFSVERPDGSNFTLKIRSTKLEDSAMYFCASSASDIQYFGAGTRLSVL.

This clone came up a few times. This rearrangement joins TRBV2 to TRBJ2-6, with 7 bases lining up with TRBD1. The length of the CDR3 is 15 residues. Trimming at V came to 4 bases and at J to 7 bases, leaving 7 bases not matched to a gene. CDR1 and CDR2 (germline): SNHLY, FYNNEI. The DNA of the CDR3 is TGTGCCAGCAGTGGACAGGGTTATGCAGCCAACGTCCTGACTTTC. Translating gives CASSGQGYAANVLTF.

The chain combines TRBV15 with TRBJ1-5; 9 nucleotides match TRBD1. Germline lookup yields CDR1 LNHNV and CDR2 YYDKDF (reference sequence). The CDR3 runs to 16 residues. V lost 3 bases to trimming and J lost 4 bases; unmatched junction nucleotides: 7. CDR3 nucleotide sequence: TGTGCCACCAGCAGCCGGGACAGGGTTGGAAATCAGCCCCAGCATTTT. Amino acids: CATSSRDRVGNQPQHF.

This clone was counted only a few times. The rearrangement uses TRBV5-1 and TRBJ2-1; TRBD1 is a possible D gene (5 bases). Germline V gives CDR1 SGHRS, CDR2 YFSETQ. Trimming left V 7 bases short and J 5 bases short, with 22 bases between. The CDR3 is made up of 16 amino acids. The CDR3 region has the DNA TGCGCCAGCCGATGGGGCGACTTTCGACAAAACAATGAGCAGTTCTTC. It codes for CASRWGDFRQNNEQFF.

The genes are TRBV15 and TRBJ2-5; maybe TRBD2 (6 bases). The CDR3 loop spans 15 amino acids. V was clipped by 2 bases and J by 1 base, with 11 bases between them. Per germline, CDR1 LNHNV and CDR2 YYDKDF (reference sequence). The CDR3 nucleotides read TGTGCCACCAGCAGACGTAGCGGAGCCCAAGAGACCCAGTACTTC. Translation: CATSRRSGAQETQYF.

The rearrangement uses TRBV5-1 and TRBJ2-3; a weak D match, TRBD1 (5 bases). The CDR3 is 13 residues long. From germline, CDR1 is SGHRS and CDR2 YFSETQ. Trimming stripped 1 base from V and 6 bases from J, with 9 bases between. DNA for the CDR3: TGCGCCAGCAGCTTGAGACAGCAGGATACGCAGTATTTT. This gives the protein CASSLRQQDTQYF.

The rearrangement joins TRBV7-2 to TRBJ1-3, with D possibly matching TRBD1 (6 bases). CDR3 length equals 16 residues. Deletions cut 5 bases from V and 3 bases from J, with 17 bases between. CDR1 is SGHTA and CDR2 is FQGNSA in the germline V gene. The CDR3 nucleotides read TGTGCCAGCAGCCACGGGGCGGGGGCCCTTGGAAACACCATATATTTT. This sequence encodes CASSHGAGALGNTIYF.

This chain connects TRBV19 to TRBJ1-2, with a tentative D call TRBD1 (5 bases). The germline V gene has CDR1 LNHDA and CDR2 SQIVND (reference sequence). CDR3 length equals 14 residues. The V end lost 5 bases, the J end lost 4 bases, and 14 bases lay between the germline ends. CDR3 amino acids: CASSDPGGPYGYTF. The CDR3 bases are TGTGCCAGTAGTGACCCCGGGGGTCCCTATGGCTACACCTTC.

The CDR3 coding sequence is TGTGCCAGTAGTATAGCAGGGACAGGGGTTCACGAGCAGTACTTC. Protein product: CASSIAGTGVHEQYF. V gene TRBV19 combines with J gene TRBJ2-7; 10 nucleotides align to TRBD1. This CDR3 comprises 15 residues. V shed 1 base, J shed 5 bases, and the junction held 5 bases outside the gene matches. Looked up from germline, CDR1 is LNHDA and CDR2 is SQIVND (reference sequence). The whole variable domain, filled in from reference TRBV19 and TRBJ2-7, reads DGGITQSPKYLFRKEGQNVTLSCEQNLNHDAMYWYRQDPGQGLRLIYYSQIVNDFQKGDIAEGYSVSREKKESFPLTVTSAQKNPTAFYLCASSIAGTGVHEQYFGPGTRLTVT.

CDR3 bases: TGTGCCAGCAGCCCCAGGGGTCTAGCGGGGGTGGGGCAGTACTTC. Its protein is CASSPRGLAGVGQYF. The genes are TRBV9 and TRBJ2-7, with 10 bases lining up with TRBD2. The CDR3 extends over 15 amino acids. Unmatched junction bases numbered 13, after V lost 4 bases and J lost 9 bases. The germline gives CDR1 SGDLS, CDR2 YYNGEE.

The chain has TRBV15 and TRBJ2-1; D remains ambiguous. The CDR3 covers 13 residues. Germline values: CDR1 LNHNV, CDR2 YYDKDF (reference sequence). V was shortened by 5 bases and J by 9 bases, with 14 bases between the two germline ends. The CDR3 sequence is CATSGVSAIEQFF. The CDR3 DNA follows: TGTGCCACCAGCGGAGTAAGCGCGATTGAGCAGTTCTTC.

V gene TRBV6-5 combines with J gene TRBJ2-5; D is unresolved. V was trimmed by 4 bases and J by 2 bases, leaving 5 bases between them. The CDR3 is 12 residues long. In germline, CDR1 is MNHEY, CDR2 SVGAGI. CDR3 sequence: CASSSQQETQYF. CDR3 DNA sequence: TGTGCCAGCAGTTCCCAGCAAGAGACCCAGTACTTC.

V usage is TRBV19 and J usage is TRBJ1-1; weak D call: TRBD1 (6 bases). CDR3 length: 14 residues. V lost 3 bases to trimming and J lost 2 bases, with 10 bases between them. Per germline, CDR1 LNHDA and CDR2 SQIVND (reference sequence). This CDR3 is CASSIWDTNTEAFF. Written as DNA, the CDR3 is TGTGCCAGTAGTATTTGGGACACTAACACTGAAGCTTTCTTT.

The V and J genes are TRBV25-1 and TRBJ2-7; D is undetermined. Germline CDR1 reads MGHDK; CDR2 reads SYGVNS. V shed 1 base and J shed 0 bases, with 13 bases lying between them. This CDR3 comprises 16 residues. This chain's CDR3 is CASSESTIKSSYEQYF. The DNA of the CDR3 is TGTGCCAGCAGTGAATCTACTATCAAGAGCTCCTACGAGCAGTACTTC.

V usage is TRBV9 and J usage is TRBJ1-5; D is possibly TRBD1 (6 bases). This CDR3 has 15 amino acids. Germline CDR1 reads SGDLS; CDR2 reads YYNGEE. Trimming stripped 3 bases from V and 5 bases from J, with 15 bases between. The CDR3 here is CASSAAGDFDQPQHF. CDR3 DNA: TGTGCCAGCAGCGCCGCAGGGGATTTCGATCAGCCCCAGCATTTT.

The V gene is TRBV28, the J gene TRBJ1-1, with unresolved D. The CDR3 length is 18 residues. Trimming shortened V by 1 base and J by 1 base, and 19 bases separated the two germline ends. Germline loops: CDR1 MDHEN, CDR2 SYDVKM. CDR3 sequence reads: CASSLLPHLVGENTEAFF. The CDR3 DNA reads TGTGCCAGCAGTTTATTGCCCCACCTCGTCGGGGAGAACACTGAAGCTTTCTTT.

CDR3 loop: CASSLLASGRASQETQYF. CDR3 nucleotide sequence: TGCGCCAGCAGCTTGTTGGCTAGCGGGAGGGCCTCCCAAGAGACCCAGTACTTC. V and J are TRBV5-1 and TRBJ2-5; TRBD2 matches 12 bases. The CDR3 runs 18 residues. V dropped 1 base and J dropped 1; count of bases not matched to a gene: 8. Germline values: CDR1 SGHRS, CDR2 YFSETQ.

The table lists this clone with a count of one. This chain connects TRBV19 to TRBJ1-1, with 11 bases lining up with TRBD1. Germline CDR1 LNHDA, CDR2 SQIVND (reference sequence). The length of the CDR3 is 16 residues. The trim removed 3 bases at V and 4 bases at J, leaving 7 bases unmatched. CDR3 DNA: TGTGCCAGTAGTATTAGGACAGGGGGCAGTTTCACTGAAGCTTTCTTT. Translation gives CASSIRTGGSFTEAFF.

This clone was picked up a small number of times. The same CDR3 arises from other DNA sequences in this sample as well. The CDR3 DNA sequence: TGCGCCAGCAGCTTGGTAGCGGGAACAGATACGCAGTATTTT. This sequence encodes CASSLVAGTDTQYF. The J gene is TRBJ2-3, the V gene TRBV5-1; 8 bases align to TRBD2. The germline V gene encodes CDR1 SGHRS and CDR2 YFSETQ. CDR3 length equals 14 residues. The ends lost 0 bases at V and 3 bases at J; junction bases unmatched: 0.

The chain couples TRBV7-2 to TRBJ2-1, with TRBD2 matching 12 bases. The germline V gene has CDR1 SGHTA and CDR2 FQGNSA. V trimming: 5 bases; J trimming: 7 bases; junction bases outside the gene matches: 6. The CDR3 consists of 15 residues. The CDR3 DNA reads TGTGCCAGCAGCAGCTCGACTAGCGGGAGAAATGAGCAGTTCTTC. This codes for CASSSSTSGRNEQFF.

The chain joins TRBV20-1 to TRBJ2-1; perhaps TRBD1 as D (5 bases). The CDR3 covers 11 residues. V was pared by 6 bases and J by 5 bases, with 8 bases between. Germline V lookup: CDR1 DFQATT, CDR2 SNEGSKA (reference sequence). CDR3 sequence (DNA): TGCAGTGCAACGGACAACAATGAGCAGTTCTTC. The encoded protein is CSATDNNEQFF.

V is TRBV5-1 and J is TRBJ1-1; D is ambiguous. The CDR3 is 13 amino acids. Per germline, CDR1 SGHRS and CDR2 YFSETQ. The ends were cut back, 6 bases at V and 1 base at J, with 10 bases in the middle. This chain's CDR3 is CASKEQPNTEAFF. In DNA form, the CDR3 reads TGCGCCAGCAAAGAACAGCCGAACACTGAAGCTTTCTTT.

The chain combines TRBV7-6 with TRBJ2-7; no firm D call. The CDR3 has 17 residues. V gave up 5 bases and J gave up 2 bases, with 22 bases separating them. From germline, CDR1 is SGHVS and CDR2 FNYEAQ. The CDR3 DNA reads as TGTGCCAGCAGCCCGTCGAAGCGCCACCTAACCCCCTACGAGCAGTACTTC. This gives the protein CASSPSKRHLTPYEQYF.